This T cell receptor (beta chain) derives from a study of T cell repertoires in cytomegalovirus infection. This clonotype was counted a few times. Its antigen is not known. TCRdb re-called the reads through MiXCR, storing one row per CDR3 protein. The sample contains around 340,000 distinct CDR3 sequences, just under 30% of which appear only once. V lost 5 bases, J lost 5 bases, and 7 bases stayed unmatched. The CDR3 is 14 amino acids. Germline lookup yields CDR1 SGHVS and CDR2 FNYEAQ. Sequenced material: cultured PBMCs, taken from culture after CMV antigen stimulation. The receptor was derived from a human donor in good health (CMV status not recorded). Some clones in this sample may be carry-over from other donors' samples. The V call is TRBV7-6, the J call TRBJ2-5; 8 bases are shared with TRBD1. CDR3 DNA: TGTGCCAGCAGCATCACAGGGGGGATGGAGACCCAGTACTTC. This sequence encodes CASSITGGMETQYF. Using reference TRBV7-6 and TRBJ2-5 for the parts outside the CDR3, the full variable domain is GAGVSQSPRYKVTKRGQDVALRCDPISGHVSLYWYRQALGQGPEFLTYFNYEAQQDKSGLPNDRFSAERPEGSISTLTIQRTEQRDSAMYRCASSITGGMETQYFGPGTRLLVL.